Detailed here is one TCR beta chain. This specimen belongs to a study of blood T cell repertoires in COVID-19. Study-wide context: The samples span acute and convalescent COVID-19 from the United States, Italy and Spain. Sample material is recorded as cDNA or gDNA derived from T cells, B-cell-depleted T cells, or PBMCs.

From germline, CDR1 is SGHKS and CDR2 YYEKEE (reference sequence). The CDR3 sequence is 16 residues long. Trimming took 4 bases from V and 2 from J; bases not matched to a gene: 6. As handled by the study authors: Cell counts per sample came from amplifying reference gene primers. This table comes from immunoSEQ multiplex PCR, and its TCRdb copy is limited to in-frame clones, with some not included. The V and J calls and clone size are taken from that table; D and trimming were inferred from the DNA. Found here are about 250,000 clones, roughly 91% of them singletons; the top ten hold 0.99%. This clonotype originated in a woman between 40 and 55 years old who had recovered from COVID-19. Sequencing was performed on peripheral blood. This chain uses TRBV5-5 with TRBJ2-1; TRBD2 matches 10 bases. The CDR3 sequence is CASSPLLAGTYNEQFF. The CDR3 coding sequence is TGTGCCAGCAGCCCCTTACTAGCGGGAACCTACAATGAGCAGTTCTTC.